The next 16 T cell receptor beta chains were all read from a single sample in a study of radiation and T cells in renal cell carcinoma. Libraries were prepared by immunoSEQ multiplex PCR; TCRdb keeps only in-frame clonotypes and omits some of them. Of about 130,000 clones listed, approximately 80% were seen once; the top ten hold about 2.9%. Stated time point: baseline pretreatment blood. The treatment here: 15 Gy SBRT to primary tumor, nephrectomy 4 weeks later. Sample: blood, taken from a patient whose treatment included radiotherapy and nephrectomy. The receptors derive from a woman aged 60 to 75 with renal cell carcinoma.

The V gene is TRBV19, the J gene TRBJ2-3; TRBD1 matches 10 bases. Germline-derived CDR1 and CDR2 are LNHDA and SQIVND (reference sequence). This CDR3 contains 16 residues. With V trimmed by 4 bases and J by 2 bases, 6 bases remained unmatched. This CDR3 reads CASSRDRGRYTDTQYF. DNA for the CDR3: TGTGCCAGTAGTAGAGACAGGGGGCGGTACACAGATACGCAGTATTTT. Looking up the rest from reference TRBV19 and TRBJ2-3 gives the full variable domain: DGGITQSPKYLFRKEGQNVTLSCEQNLNHDAMYWYRQDPGQGLRLIYYSQIVNDFQKGDIAEGYSVSREKKESFPLTVTSAQKNPTAFYLCASSRDRGRYTDTQYFGPGTRLTVL.

The gene calls are TRBV15 and TRBJ2-7; 14 positions agree with TRBD2. The CDR3 extends over 16 amino acids. After removal of 3 bases from V and 3 bases from J, the junction contained 4 bases not matched to a gene. Germline assignment: CDR1 LNHNV and CDR2 YYDKDF (reference sequence). Here the CDR3 DNA reads TGTGCCACCAGCAGGGGGGGGACTAGCGGGAGCTACGAGCAGTACTTC. It is translated as CATSRGGTSGSYEQYF.

J is TRBJ1-6 and V is TRBV19; D might be TRBD1 (5 bases). Between the trimmed V and J ends, which lost 3 bases and 3 bases, there was a span of 9 bases. Per germline, CDR1 LNHDA and CDR2 SQIVND (reference sequence). The CDR3 length is 15 residues. Here the CDR3 DNA reads TGTGCCAGTAGTATCGGGGGAAACTATAATTCACCCCTCCACTTT. Translated: CASSIGGNYNSPLHF.

This chain links TRBV7-9 with TRBJ1-1, with D possibly matching TRBD1 (6 bases). V shed 4 bases and J shed 6 bases, with 15 bases lying between them. Germline V gives CDR1 SEHNR, CDR2 FQNEAQ (reference sequence). This CDR3 comprises 14 residues. The CDR3 region is CASSSGRGPPEAFF. In DNA, the CDR3 is TGTGCCAGCAGCTCGGGCAGGGGACCCCCTGAAGCTTTCTTT. The whole variable domain, filled in from reference TRBV7-9 and TRBJ1-1, reads DTGVSQNPRHKITKRGQNVTFRCDPISEHNRLYWYRQTLGQGPEFLTYFQNEAQLEKSRLLSDRFSAERPKGSFSTLEIQRTEQGDSAMYLCASSSGRGPPEAFFGQGTRLTVV.

This clone was detected only a few times. The V gene is TRBV6-6, the J gene TRBJ2-5; 10 nucleotides match TRBD2. The germline CDR1 and CDR2 sequences are MNHNY and SVGAGI (reference sequence). Germline trimming cut 5 bases from V and 4 bases from J; bases unmatched to any gene: 10. There are 16 residues in the CDR3. CDR3 in amino acids: CASSALAGVHRETQYF. CDR3 sequence (DNA): TGTGCCAGCAGTGCTCTAGCGGGAGTACACCGAGAGACCCAGTACTTC.

The CDR3 region is CASATAGGSDYGYTF. CDR3 DNA: TGTGCCAGCGCAACGGCAGGGGGGAGCGACTATGGCTACACCTTC. V usage is TRBV6-1 and J usage is TRBJ1-2, with 7 bases lining up with TRBD1. Trimming removed 8 bases from V and 3 bases from J; junction bases left unmatched: 12. Germline assignment: CDR1 MNHNS and CDR2 SASEGT. This CDR3 is 15 amino acids long.

This clone was counted a few times. The chain uses TRBV2 and TRBJ1-1; D remains unclear. The ends were cut back, 6 bases at V and 1 base at J, with 9 bases in the middle. Looked up from germline, CDR1 is SNHLY and CDR2 is FYNNEI. The CDR3 runs to 13 residues. CDR3 DNA sequence: TGTGCCAGCAGGGAAACAGAGAACACTGAAGCTTTCTTT. It translates to CASRETENTEAFF.

This clone was seen more than once but under ten times. The V gene is TRBV21-1, the J gene TRBJ1-2; the DNA was not compared with TRBD1, the D call given in the table. TRBV21-1 is a known pseudogene. CDR3 length: 15 amino acids. The CDR3 protein is CASSLLGSAGYGYTF. The CDR3 nucleotides read TGTGCCAGCAGCCTCTTAGGGTCGGCAGGGTATGGCTACACCTTC.

The chain links TRBV4-2 to TRBJ1-5, with D unresolved. Germline loops: CDR1 LGHNA, CDR2 YNFKEQ. The CDR3 is made up of 15 amino acids. V lost 0 bases and J 1 base, leaving 7 bases between the germline ends. Here the CDR3 DNA reads TGTGCCAGCAGCCAAGATCACGAGAGCAATCAGCCCCAGCATTTT. As protein: CASSQDHESNQPQHF.

The V call is TRBV4-1, the J call TRBJ2-2; D is possibly TRBD1 (6 bases). The germline gives CDR1 MGHRA, CDR2 YSYEKL. The ends were cut back, 4 bases at V and 5 bases at J, with 17 bases in the middle. This CDR3 contains 16 residues. The CDR3 sequence: CASSRNNRVGTGELFF. The CDR3 nucleotides are TGCGCCAGCAGCCGGAATAACAGGGTTGGGACCGGGGAGCTGTTTTTT.

The CDR3 region is CASSRIPYEQYF. Written as DNA, the CDR3 is TGTGCCAGCAGCCGTATACCCTACGAGCAGTACTTC. The V and J genes are TRBV14 and TRBJ2-7; D remains unclear. Looked up from germline, CDR1 is SGHDN and CDR2 is FVKESK. The CDR3 extends over 12 amino acids. Trimming took off 4 bases at V and 2 bases at J, with 6 bases between the two ends.

The V and J genes are TRBV25-1 and TRBJ1-2; D gene unclear. V was clipped by 2 bases and J by 1 base, with 11 bases between them. The CDR3 sequence is 15 residues long. The germline CDR1 and CDR2 sequences are MGHDK and SYGVNS. This CDR3 reads CASSEGNSYNYGYTF. In nucleotides, the CDR3 is TGTGCCAGCAGTGAAGGGAACAGCTATAACTATGGCTACACCTTC.

The chain combines TRBV6-5 with TRBJ2-5; D gene ambiguous. The CDR3 extends over 14 amino acids. Trimming pared 0 bases from V and 3 bases from J, leaving 8 bases between. The germline V gene has CDR1 MNHEY and CDR2 SVGAGI. Written as DNA, the CDR3 is TGTGCCAGCAGTTACTCGAAGTGGAAAGAGACCCAGTACTTC. This gives the protein CASSYSKWKETQYF.

The chain employs TRBV4-2 and TRBJ2-3; 7 bases agree with TRBD1. Germline V gives CDR1 LGHNA, CDR2 YNFKEQ. V was pared by 1 base and J by 1 base, with 2 bases of the junction left unmatched. The CDR3 spans 15 residues. CDR3 sequence reads: CASSQAGTGTDTQYF. CDR3 in DNA: TGTGCCAGCAGCCAAGCTGGGACAGGCACAGATACGCAGTATTTT.

This clone was seen a single time. J is TRBJ1-1 and V is TRBV7-8, with D perhaps TRBD1 (6 bases). Germline V gene lookup returns CDR1 SGHVS and CDR2 FQNEAQ. V shed 1 base and J shed 4 bases, with 10 bases lying between them. The CDR3 sequence is 14 residues long. CDR3: CASSLVPDSTEAFF. CDR3 in DNA: TGTGCCAGCAGCTTAGTACCGGACAGCACTGAAGCTTTCTTT.

The gene calls are TRBV10-1 and TRBJ1-3; D call uncertain. CDR3 length equals 10 residues. Trimming pared 5 bases from V and 8 bases from J, leaving 4 bases between. Germline CDR1 reads WNHNN; CDR2 reads SYGVQD (reference sequence). CDR3: CASSLDTIYF. The CDR3 DNA sequence: TGCGCCAGCAGTCTAGACACCATATATTTT.